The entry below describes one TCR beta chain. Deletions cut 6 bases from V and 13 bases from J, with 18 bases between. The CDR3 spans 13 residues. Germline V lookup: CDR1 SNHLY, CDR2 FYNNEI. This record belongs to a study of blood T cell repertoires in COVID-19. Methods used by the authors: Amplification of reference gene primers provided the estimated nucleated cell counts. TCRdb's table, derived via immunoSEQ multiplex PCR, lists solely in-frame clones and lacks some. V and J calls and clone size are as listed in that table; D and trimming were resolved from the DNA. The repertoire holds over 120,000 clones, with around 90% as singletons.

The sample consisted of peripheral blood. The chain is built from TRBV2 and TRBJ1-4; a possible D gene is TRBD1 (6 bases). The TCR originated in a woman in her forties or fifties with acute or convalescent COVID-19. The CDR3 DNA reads TGTGCCAGCAGCGAATCTACACAGGGAAGACTGTTTTTT. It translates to CASSESTQGRLFF. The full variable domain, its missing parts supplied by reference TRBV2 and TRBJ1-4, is EPEVTQTPSHQVTQMGQEVILRCVPISNHLYFYWYRQILGQKVEFLVSFYNNEISEKSEIFDDQFSVERPDGSNFTLKIRSTKLEDSAMYFCASSESTQGRLFFGSGTQLSVL.